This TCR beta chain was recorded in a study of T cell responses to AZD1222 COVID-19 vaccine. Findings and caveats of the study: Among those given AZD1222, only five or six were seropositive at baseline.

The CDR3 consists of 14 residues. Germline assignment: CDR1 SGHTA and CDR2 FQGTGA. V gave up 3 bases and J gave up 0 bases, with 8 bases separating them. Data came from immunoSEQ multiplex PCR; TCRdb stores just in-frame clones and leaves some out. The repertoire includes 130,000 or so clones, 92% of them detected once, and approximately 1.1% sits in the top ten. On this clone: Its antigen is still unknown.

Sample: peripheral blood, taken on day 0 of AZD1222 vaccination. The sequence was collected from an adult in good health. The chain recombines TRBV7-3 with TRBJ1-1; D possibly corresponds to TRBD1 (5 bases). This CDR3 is CASSLGGLNTEAFF. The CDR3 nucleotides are TGTGCCAGCAGCTTGGGGGGGTTGAACACTGAAGCTTTCTTT.